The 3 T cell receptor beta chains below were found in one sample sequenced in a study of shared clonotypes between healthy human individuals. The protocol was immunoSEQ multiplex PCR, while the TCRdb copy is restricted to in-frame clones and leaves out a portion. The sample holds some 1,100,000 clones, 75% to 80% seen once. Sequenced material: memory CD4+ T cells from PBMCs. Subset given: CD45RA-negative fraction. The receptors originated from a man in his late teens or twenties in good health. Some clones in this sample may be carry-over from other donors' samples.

The CDR3 region is CASSQSNEAFF. The CDR3 bases are TGTGCCAGCAGCCAATCGAATGAAGCTTTCTTT. The chain is built from TRBV28 and TRBJ1-1, with D unclear. From germline, CDR1 is MDHEN and CDR2 SYDVKM. The CDR3 spans 11 residues. The V end lost 6 bases, the J end lost 7 bases, and 9 bases lay between the germline ends.

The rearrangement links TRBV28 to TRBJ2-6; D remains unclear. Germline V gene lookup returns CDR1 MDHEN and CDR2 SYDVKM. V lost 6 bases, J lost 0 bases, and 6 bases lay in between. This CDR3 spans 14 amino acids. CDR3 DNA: TGTGCCAGCAGCTACATCTCTGGGGCCAACGTCCTGACTTTC. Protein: CASSYISGANVLTF.

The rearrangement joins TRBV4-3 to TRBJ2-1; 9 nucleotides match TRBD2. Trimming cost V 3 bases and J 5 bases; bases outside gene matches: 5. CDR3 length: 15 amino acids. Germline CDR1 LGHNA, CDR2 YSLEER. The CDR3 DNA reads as TGCGCCAGCAGCCAGAGCGGGAGGAAAAACAATGAGCAGTTCTTC. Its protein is CASSQSGRKNNEQFF.